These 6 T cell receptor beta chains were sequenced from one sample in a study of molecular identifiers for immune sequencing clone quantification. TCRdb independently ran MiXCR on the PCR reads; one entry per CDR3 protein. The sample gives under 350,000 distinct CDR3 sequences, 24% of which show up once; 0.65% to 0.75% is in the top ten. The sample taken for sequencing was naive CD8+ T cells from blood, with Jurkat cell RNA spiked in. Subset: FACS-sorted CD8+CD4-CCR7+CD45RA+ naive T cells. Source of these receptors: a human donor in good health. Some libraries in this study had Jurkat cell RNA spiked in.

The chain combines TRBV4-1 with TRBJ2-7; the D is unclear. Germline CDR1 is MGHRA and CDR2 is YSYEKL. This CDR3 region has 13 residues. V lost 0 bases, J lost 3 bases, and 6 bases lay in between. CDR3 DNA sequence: TGCGCCAGCAGCCAAGATAAGGGCTACGAGCAGTACTTC. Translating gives CASSQDKGYEQYF.

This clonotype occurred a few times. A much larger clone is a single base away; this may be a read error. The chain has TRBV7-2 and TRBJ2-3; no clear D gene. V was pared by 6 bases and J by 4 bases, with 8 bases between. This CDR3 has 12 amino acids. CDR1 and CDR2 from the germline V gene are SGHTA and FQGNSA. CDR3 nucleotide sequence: TGTGCCAGCAGGTCCGACCCAGATACGCAGTATTTT. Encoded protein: CASRSDPDTQYF. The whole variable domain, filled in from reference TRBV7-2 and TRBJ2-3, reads GAGVSQSPSNKVTEKGKDVELRCDPISGHTALYWYRQSLGQGLEFLIYFQGNSAPDKSGLPSDRFSAERTGGSVSTLTIQRTQQEDSAVYLCASRSDPDTQYFGPGTRLTVL.

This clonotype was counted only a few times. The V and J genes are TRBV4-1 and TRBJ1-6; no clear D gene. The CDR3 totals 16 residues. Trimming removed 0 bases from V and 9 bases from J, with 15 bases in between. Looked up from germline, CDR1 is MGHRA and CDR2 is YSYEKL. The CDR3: CASSQEVIQKGSPLHF. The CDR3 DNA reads TGCGCCAGCAGCCAAGAGGTTATCCAGAAGGGTTCACCCCTCCACTTT.

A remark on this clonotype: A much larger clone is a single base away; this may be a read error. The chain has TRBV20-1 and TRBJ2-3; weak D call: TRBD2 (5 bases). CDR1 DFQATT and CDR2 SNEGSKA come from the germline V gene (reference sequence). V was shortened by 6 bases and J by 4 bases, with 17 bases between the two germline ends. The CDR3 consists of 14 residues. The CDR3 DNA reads TGCAGTGCAGAGGGCCAGGATATCGCAGATACGCAGTATTTT. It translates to CSAEGQDIADTQYF.

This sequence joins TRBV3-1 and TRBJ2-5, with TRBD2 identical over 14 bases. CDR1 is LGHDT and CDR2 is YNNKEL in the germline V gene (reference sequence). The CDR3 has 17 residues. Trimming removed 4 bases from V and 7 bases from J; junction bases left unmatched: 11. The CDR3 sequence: CASSPIGLAGGPATQYF. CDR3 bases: TGTGCCAGCAGCCCGATTGGACTAGCGGGGGGTCCCGCGACCCAGTACTTC.

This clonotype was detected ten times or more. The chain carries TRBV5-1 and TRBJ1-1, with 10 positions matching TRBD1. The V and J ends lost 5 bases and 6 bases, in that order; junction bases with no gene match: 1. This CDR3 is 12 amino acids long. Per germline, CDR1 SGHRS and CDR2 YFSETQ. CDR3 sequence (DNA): TGCGCCAGCAGAGGGACAGGGGCTGAAGCTTTCTTT. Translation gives CASRGTGAEAFF.